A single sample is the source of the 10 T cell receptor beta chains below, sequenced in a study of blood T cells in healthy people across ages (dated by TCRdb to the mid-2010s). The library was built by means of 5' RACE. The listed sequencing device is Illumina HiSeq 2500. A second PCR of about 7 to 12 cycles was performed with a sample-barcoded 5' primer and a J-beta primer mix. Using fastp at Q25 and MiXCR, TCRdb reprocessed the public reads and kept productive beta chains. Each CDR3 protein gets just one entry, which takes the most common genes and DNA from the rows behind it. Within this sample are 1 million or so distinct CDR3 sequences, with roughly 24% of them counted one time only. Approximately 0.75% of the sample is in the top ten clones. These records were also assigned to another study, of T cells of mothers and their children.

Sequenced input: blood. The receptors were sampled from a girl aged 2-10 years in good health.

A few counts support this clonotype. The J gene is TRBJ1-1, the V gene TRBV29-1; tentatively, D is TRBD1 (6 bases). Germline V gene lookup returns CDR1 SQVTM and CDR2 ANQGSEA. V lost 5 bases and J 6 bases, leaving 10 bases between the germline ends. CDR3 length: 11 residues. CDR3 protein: CSVKGGPEAFF. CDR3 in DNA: TGCAGCGTTAAAGGGGGGCCTGAAGCTTTCTTT. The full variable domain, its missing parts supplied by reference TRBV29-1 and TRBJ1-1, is SAVISQKPSRDICQRGTSLTIQCQVDSQVTMMFWYRQQPGQSLTLIATANQGSEATYESGFVIDKFPISRPNLTFSTLTVSNMSPEDSSIYLCSVKGGPEAFFGQGTRLTVV.

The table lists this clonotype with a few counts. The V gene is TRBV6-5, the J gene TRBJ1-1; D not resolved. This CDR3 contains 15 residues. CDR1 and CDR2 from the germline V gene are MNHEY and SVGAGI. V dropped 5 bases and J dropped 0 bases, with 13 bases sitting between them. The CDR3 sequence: CASSRAAVLNTEAFF. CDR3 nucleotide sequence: TGTGCCAGCAGTAGGGCAGCAGTTTTGAACACTGAAGCTTTCTTT.

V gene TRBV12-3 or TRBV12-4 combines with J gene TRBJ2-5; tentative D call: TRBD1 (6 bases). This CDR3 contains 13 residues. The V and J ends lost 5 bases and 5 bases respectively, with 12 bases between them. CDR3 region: CASSSRGWETQYF. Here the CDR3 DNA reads TGTGCCAGCAGTAGTAGGGGGTGGGAGACCCAGTACTTC.

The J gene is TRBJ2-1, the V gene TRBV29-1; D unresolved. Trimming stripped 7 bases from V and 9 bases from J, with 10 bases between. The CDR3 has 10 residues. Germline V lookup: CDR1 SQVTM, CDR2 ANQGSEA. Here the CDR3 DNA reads TGCAGCGCCCTCAGGACTGAGCAGTTCTTC. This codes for CSALRTEQFF.

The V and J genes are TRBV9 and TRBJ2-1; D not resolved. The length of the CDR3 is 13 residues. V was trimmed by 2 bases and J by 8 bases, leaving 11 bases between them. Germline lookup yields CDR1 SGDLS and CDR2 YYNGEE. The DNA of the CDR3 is TGTGCCAGCAGCGTGACCGAACGGTATGAGCAGTTCTTC. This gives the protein CASSVTERYEQFF.

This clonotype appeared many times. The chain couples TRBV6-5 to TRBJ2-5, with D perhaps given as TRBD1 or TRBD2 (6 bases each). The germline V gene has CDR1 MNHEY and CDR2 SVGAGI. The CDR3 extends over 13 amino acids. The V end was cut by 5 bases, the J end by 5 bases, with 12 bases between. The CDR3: CASSRGLGETQYF. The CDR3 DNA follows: TGTGCCAGCAGTCGGGGGCTCGGGGAGACCCAGTACTTC.

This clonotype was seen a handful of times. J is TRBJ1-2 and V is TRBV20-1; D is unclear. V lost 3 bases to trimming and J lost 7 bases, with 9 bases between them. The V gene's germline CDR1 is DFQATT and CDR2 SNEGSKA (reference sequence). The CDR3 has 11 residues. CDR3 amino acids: CSASRPSGYTF. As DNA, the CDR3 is TGCAGTGCTAGTCGGCCTTCTGGCTACACCTTC.

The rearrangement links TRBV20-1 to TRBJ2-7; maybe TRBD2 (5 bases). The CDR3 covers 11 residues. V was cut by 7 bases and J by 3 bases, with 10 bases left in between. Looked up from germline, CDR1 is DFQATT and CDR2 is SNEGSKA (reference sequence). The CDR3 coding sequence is TGCAGTGTGACACGGGGCTACGAGCAGTACTTC. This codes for CSVTRGYEQYF.

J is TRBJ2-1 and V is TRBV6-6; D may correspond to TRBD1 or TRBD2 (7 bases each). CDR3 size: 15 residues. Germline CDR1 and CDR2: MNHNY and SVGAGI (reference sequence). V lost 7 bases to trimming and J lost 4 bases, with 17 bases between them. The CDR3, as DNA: TGTGCCAGCACCCAGGGGGACTACGAGTACAATGAGCAGTTCTTC. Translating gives CASTQGDYEYNEQFF.

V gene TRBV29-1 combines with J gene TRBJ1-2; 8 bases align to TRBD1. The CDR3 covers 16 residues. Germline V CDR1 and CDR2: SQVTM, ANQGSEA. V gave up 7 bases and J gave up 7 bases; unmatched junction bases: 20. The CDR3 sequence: CSALSVDRARAGGYTF. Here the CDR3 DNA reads TGCAGCGCGTTATCCGTGGACAGGGCAAGGGCGGGTGGCTACACCTTC.